Listed below are T cell receptor beta chains from one sample, sequenced in a study of blood T cell repertoires in COVID-19. Method: immunoSEQ multiplex PCR; TCRdb's copy keeps in-frame clones and lacks some. The table lists 250,000 to 350,000 clones, around 82% of them singletons. The source material was peripheral blood. Receptors were obtained from a human donor with COVID-19, enrolled during active disease. The donor label of this sample is uncertain. The CDR3 runs from the conserved cysteine through the conserved F or W. D genes are given only for firm matches. A clone size is listed for some rows: how often the clone was seen (once, few, many), or a class if it is expanded.

D: -; J: TRBJ2-7; V: TRBV28; size: -; CDR3: CASSLADREQYF; DNA: TGTGCCAGCAGTTTGGCGGATCGCGAGCAGTACTTC
D: -; J: TRBJ1-5; V: TRBV7-3; size: -; CDR3: CASSLTGQPQHF; DNA: TGTGCCAGCAGCTTGACAGGACAGCCCCAGCATTTT
D: -; J: TRBJ1-2; V: TRBV4-3; size: -; CDR3: CASSPDRGLGVSRTF; DNA: TGCGCCAGCAGCCCAGATCGGGGACTGGGGGTTTCTCGCACCTTC
D: -; J: TRBJ2-7; V: TRBV5-4; size: -; CDR3: CASSFSGSEDEQYF; DNA: TGTGCCAGCAGCTTCTCCGGGAGTGAGGACGAGCAGTACTTC
D: TRBD2; J: TRBJ2-3; V: TRBV7-3; size: -; CDR3: CASRQGLAGDTQYF; DNA: TGTGCCAGCAGACAAGGACTAGCGGGGGATACGCAGTATTTT
D: -; J: TRBJ1-2; V: TRBV5-1; size: -; CDR3: CASRGGTPWDYGYTF; DNA: TGCGCCAGCAGGGGCGGGACGCCGTGGGACTATGGCTACACCTTC
D: -; J: TRBJ2-3; V: TRBV4-3; size: once; CDR3: CASSQELGRTDTQYF; DNA: TGCGCCAGCAGCCAAGAACTGGGGCGGACAGATACGCAGTATTTT
D: TRBD2; J: TRBJ2-1; V: TRBV5-6; size: -; CDR3: CASSFSGRVNEQFF; DNA: TGTGCCAGCAGCTTTAGCGGGAGGGTTAATGAGCAGTTCTTC
D: TRBD2; J: TRBJ2-3; V: TRBV7-8; size: -; CDR3: CASSEPSGRSTDTQYF; DNA: TGTGCCAGCAGCGAACCTAGCGGGAGGAGCACAGATACGCAGTATTTT
D: -; J: TRBJ1-2; V: TRBV7-9; size: few; CDR3: CASSLAKRNYGYTF; DNA: TGTGCCAGCAGCTTAGCCAAGCGCAACTATGGCTACACCTTC
D: -; J: TRBJ2-3; V: TRBV21-1; size: -; CDR3: CASRDRGSFTQYF; DNA: TGTGCCAGCCGCGATAGGGGGAGCTTTACGCAGTATTTT
D: TRBD2; J: TRBJ2-1; V: TRBV3-1/TRBV3-2; size: -; CDR3: CASSQDGATSSHEQFF; DNA: TGTGCCAGCAGCCAAGATGGGGCGACTAGCAGTCATGAGCAGTTCTTC
D: -; J: TRBJ1-5; V: TRBV5-5; size: -; CDR3: CASSLYLSQPQHF; DNA: TGTGCCAGCAGCTTGTATTTGAGTCAGCCCCAGCATTTT
D: TRBD2; J: TRBJ2-3; V: TRBV3-1/TRBV3-2; size: -; CDR3: CASSPLAGLGSDTQYF; DNA: TGTGCCAGCAGCCCGTTAGCGGGATTGGGTTCAGATACGCAGTATTTT
D: TRBD2; J: TRBJ2-2; V: TRBV24-1; size: -; CDR3: CATRTGTRGTGELFF; DNA: TGTGCCACCCGTACCGGGACTAGGGGAACCGGGGAGCTGTTTTTT
D: -; J: TRBJ2-1; V: TRBV28; size: -; CDR3: CASSPLYNEQFF; DNA: TGTGCCAGCAGTCCCCTCTACAATGAGCAGTTCTTC
D: TRBD2; J: TRBJ2-7; V: TRBV6-2/TRBV6-3; size: -; CDR3: CASSYYSSGRGYEQYF; DNA: TGTGCCAGCAGTTACTACTCCTCGGGGCGGGGGTACGAGCAGTACTTC